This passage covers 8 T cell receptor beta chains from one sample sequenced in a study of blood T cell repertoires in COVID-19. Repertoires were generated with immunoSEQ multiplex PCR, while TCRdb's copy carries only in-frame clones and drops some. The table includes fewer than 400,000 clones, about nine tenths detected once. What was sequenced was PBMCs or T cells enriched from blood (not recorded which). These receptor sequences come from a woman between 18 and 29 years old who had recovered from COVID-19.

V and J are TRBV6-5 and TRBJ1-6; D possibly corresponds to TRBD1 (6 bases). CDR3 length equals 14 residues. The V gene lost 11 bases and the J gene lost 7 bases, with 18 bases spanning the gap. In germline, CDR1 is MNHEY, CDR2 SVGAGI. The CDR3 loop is CASYSDRKNSPLHF. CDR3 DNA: TGTGCCTCATACTCCGACAGGAAGAATTCACCCCTCCACTTT.

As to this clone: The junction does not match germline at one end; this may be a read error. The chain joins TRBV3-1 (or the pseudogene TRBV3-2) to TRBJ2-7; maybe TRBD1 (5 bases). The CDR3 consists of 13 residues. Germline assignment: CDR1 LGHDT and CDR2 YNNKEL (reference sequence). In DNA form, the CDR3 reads TGTGCCAGCAGTCAAGTGTCAGGGTACGAGCAGTACTTC. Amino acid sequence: CASSQVSGYEQYF.

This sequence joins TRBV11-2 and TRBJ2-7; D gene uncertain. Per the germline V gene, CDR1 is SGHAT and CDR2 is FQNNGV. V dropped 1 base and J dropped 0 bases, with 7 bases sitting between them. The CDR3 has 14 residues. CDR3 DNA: TGTGCCAGCAGCTTAGCGGTCCCCTCCTACGAGCAGTACTTC. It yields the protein CASSLAVPSYEQYF.

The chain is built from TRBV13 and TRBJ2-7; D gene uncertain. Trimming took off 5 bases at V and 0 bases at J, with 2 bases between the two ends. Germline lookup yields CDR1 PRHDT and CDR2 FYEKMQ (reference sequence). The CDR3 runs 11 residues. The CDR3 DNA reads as TGTGCCAGCAGCCGCTCCTACGAGCAGTACTTC. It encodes CASSRSYEQYF.

CDR3 sequence: CASSLASGMGQETQYF. The CDR3 DNA sequence: TGCGCCAGCAGCTTGGCTAGCGGGATGGGCCAAGAGACCCAGTACTTC. The chain carries TRBV5-1 and TRBJ2-5; TRBD2 agrees at 9 bases. The V and J ends lost 0 bases and 1 base, in that order; junction bases with no gene match: 4. In germline, CDR1 is SGHRS, CDR2 YFSETQ. The CDR3 spans 16 residues.

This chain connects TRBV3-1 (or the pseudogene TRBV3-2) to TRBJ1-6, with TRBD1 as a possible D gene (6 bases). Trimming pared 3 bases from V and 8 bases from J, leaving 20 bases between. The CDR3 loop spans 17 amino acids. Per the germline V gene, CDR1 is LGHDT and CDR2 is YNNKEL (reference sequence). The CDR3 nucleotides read TGTGCCAGCAGCCAGAGGACCAGGGGACGGTGGGATTCACCCCTCCACTTT. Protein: CASSQRTRGRWDSPLHF.

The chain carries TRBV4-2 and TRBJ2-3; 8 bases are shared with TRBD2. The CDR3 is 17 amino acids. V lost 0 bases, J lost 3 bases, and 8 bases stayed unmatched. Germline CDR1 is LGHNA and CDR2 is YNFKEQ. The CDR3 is CASSQETGGPSTDTQYF. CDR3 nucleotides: TGTGCCAGCAGCCAAGAAACGGGAGGGCCCTCAACAGATACGCAGTATTTT.

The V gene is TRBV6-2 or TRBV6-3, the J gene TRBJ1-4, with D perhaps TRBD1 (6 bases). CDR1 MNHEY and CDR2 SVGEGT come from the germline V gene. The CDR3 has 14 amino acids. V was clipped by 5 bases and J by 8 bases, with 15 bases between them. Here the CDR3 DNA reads TGTGCCAGCAGTCGTGGAGGGGGGGAGGAAAAACTGTTTTTT. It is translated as CASSRGGGEEKLFF.